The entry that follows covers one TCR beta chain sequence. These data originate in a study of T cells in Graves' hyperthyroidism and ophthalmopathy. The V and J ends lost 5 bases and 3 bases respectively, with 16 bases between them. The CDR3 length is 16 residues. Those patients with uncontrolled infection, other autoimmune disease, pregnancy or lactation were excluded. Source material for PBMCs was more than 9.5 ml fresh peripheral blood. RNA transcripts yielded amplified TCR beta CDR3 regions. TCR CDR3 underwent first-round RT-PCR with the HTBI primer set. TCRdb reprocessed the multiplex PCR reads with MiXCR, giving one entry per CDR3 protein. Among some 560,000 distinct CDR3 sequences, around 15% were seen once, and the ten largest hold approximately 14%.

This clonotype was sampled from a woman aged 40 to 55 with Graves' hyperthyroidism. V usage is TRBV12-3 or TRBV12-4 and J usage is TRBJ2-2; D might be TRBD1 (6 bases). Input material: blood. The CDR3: CASSPGAGDHTGELFF. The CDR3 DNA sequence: TGTGCCAGCAGTCCCGGGGCAGGGGACCACACCGGGGAGCTGTTTTTT.